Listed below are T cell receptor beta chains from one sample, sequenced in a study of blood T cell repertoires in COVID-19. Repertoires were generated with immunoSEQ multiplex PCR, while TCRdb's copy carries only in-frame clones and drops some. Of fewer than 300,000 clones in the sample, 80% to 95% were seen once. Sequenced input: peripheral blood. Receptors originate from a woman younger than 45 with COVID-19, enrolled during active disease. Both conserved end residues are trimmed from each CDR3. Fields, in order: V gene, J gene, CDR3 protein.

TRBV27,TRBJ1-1,ASGQGGHTEAF
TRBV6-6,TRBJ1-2,ASSGTVNYGYT
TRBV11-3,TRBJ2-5,ASSLSMTETQY
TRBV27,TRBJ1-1,ASSLSGSEAF
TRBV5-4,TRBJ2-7,ASSFRTGGRYEQY
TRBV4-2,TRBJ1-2,ASSQDNRPLYGYT
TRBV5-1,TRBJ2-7,ASSLGQGPYEQY
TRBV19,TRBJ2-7,ASSIKRSGEGYYEQY
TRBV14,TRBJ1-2,ASSQGAGDYGYT
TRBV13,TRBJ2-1,ASSSNTLDTPSYNEQF
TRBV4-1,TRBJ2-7,ASSQERTGPAYEQY
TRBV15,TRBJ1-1,ATSRDPGNLGTEAF
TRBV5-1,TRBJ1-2,ASSETQVYGYT
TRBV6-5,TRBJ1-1,ASSYSKDRHTEAF
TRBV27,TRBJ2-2,ASSVGTSPRELF
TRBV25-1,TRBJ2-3,ASRLDSGGYTDTQY
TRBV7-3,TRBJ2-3,ASSPGHTDTQY
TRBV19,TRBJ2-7,ASSIVSWDRPY
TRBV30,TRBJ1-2,AWRTSPANYGYT
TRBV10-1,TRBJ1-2,ASSAGMAYGYT
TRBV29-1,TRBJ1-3,SAEGVPGNTIY
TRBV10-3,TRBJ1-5,AISESGQGNQPQH
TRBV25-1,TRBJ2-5,ASSDGQGAWETQY
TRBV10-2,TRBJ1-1,ASSDRGGVDTEAF
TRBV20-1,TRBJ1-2,SAREPGGYT
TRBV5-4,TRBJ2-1,ASQTELAGNYNEQF
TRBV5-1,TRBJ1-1,ASTWTGDYTEAF
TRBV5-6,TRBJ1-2,ASSLAGQGARNGYT
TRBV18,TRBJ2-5,ASSQTGGSETQY
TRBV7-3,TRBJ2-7,ASSPSGRNYEQY
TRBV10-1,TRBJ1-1,ASSDRVQNTEAF
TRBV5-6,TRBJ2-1,ASSLLRNEQF
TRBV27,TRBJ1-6,ASSRQGSLYNSPLH
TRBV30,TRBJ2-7,AWSVSGTKAYEQY